This TCR beta chain was profiled in a study of a mutant IDH1 vaccine in newly diagnosed glioma. Looking at the study overall: Patients had received radiotherapy, temozolomide, or both previously, most receiving both.

The CDR3 totals 14 residues. The ends were cut back, 2 bases at V and 13 bases at J, with 17 bases in the middle. Looked up from germline, CDR1 is MNHEY and CDR2 is SVGAGI. The study, taken as a whole, reports: Seemingly, pseudoprogression had no relation to changes in the top peripheral T cell clonotypes.

Time point reported: week 11, during vaccination. Vaccine doses each comprised 300 ug of mutant IDH1 20-mer peptide, with topical imiquimod. This clone was counted ten times or more. Antigen specificity is unknown. The protocol was immunoSEQ multiplex PCR, while the TCRdb copy is restricted to in-frame clones and leaves out a portion. The sample comprises under 150,000 clones, around 77% of which are singletons, and around 5.5% rests with the top ten. The sequence derives from a man aged 35-49 years with glioma. Sequencing used PBMCs, obtained from a glioma patient whose treatment included an IDH1 peptide vaccine. The chain employs TRBV6-5 and TRBJ1-4; D might be TRBD1 (6 bases). CDR3 in amino acids: CASSYTSPQGSLFF. CDR3 nucleotide sequence: TGTGCCAGCAGTTACACTTCCCCCCAGGGGTCACTGTTTTTT.